The rows below give T cell receptor beta chains drawn from one sample of a study of blood T cell repertoires in COVID-19. Here immunoSEQ multiplex PCR was the method, and the copy in TCRdb shows in-frame clones only, minus some. This table holds around 130,000 clones, about 88% found once. Sample: peripheral blood. These receptor sequences come from a woman older than 75 with acute or convalescent COVID-19. The CDR3 runs from the conserved cysteine through the conserved F or W. Fields, in order: V gene, D gene, clone size, J gene, CDR3 DNA, CDR3 protein. A D gene is named only where the DNA matches it firmly. Only some rows state a clone size, as once, few, many or a class for expanded clones.

V: TRBV3-1/TRBV3-2
D: TRBD2
size: few
J: TRBJ2-7
DNA: TGTGCCAGCAGCCATCTAAAAAAAGGGACTAGCGGGGGGCCGACCTACGAGCAGTACTTC
CDR3: CASSHLKKGTSGGPTYEQYF

V: TRBV10-3
D: NA
size: once
J: TRBJ2-7
DNA: TGTGCCACGAACGAGGACTCCCCCTACGAGCAGTACTTC
CDR3: CATNEDSPYEQYF

V: TRBV9
D: TRBD1
size: NA
J: TRBJ1-6
DNA: TGTGCCAGCAGCGTAACAGGGGATAGCAATAATTCACCCCTCCACTTT
CDR3: CASSVTGDSNNSPLHF

V: TRBV5-1
D: TRBD1
size: NA
J: TRBJ2-7
DNA: TGCGCCAGCAGCCGGGACAGGGGCGACTACGAGCAGTACTTC
CDR3: CASSRDRGDYEQYF

V: TRBV11-2
D: TRBD1
size: NA
J: TRBJ2-5
DNA: TGTGCCAGCAGCGAAAGCGGAGGGACAGGGTTCCGCAGGGAGACCCAGTACTTC
CDR3: CASSESGGTGFRRETQYF

V: TRBV18
D: NA
size: NA
J: TRBJ1-4
DNA: TGTGCCAGCTCAAAAGGGGGAACTGAAAAACTGTTTTTT
CDR3: CASSKGGTEKLFF

V: TRBV5-5
D: TRBD1
size: NA
J: TRBJ1-6
DNA: TGTGCCAGCAGCTCCCGGGACAGGGGAAGCTCCTATAATTCACCCCTCCACTTT
CDR3: CASSSRDRGSSYNSPLHF

V: TRBV5-1
D: TRBD1
size: NA
J: TRBJ1-1
DNA: TGCGCCAGCAGCGGGGGACAGGGGGCGCCGAGGAACACTGAAGCTTTCTTT
CDR3: CASSGGQGAPRNTEAFF

V: TRBV7-8
D: NA
size: NA
J: TRBJ1-5
DNA: TGTGCCAGCAGCCCCTGGACAGAAAGCAATCAGCCCCAGCATTTT
CDR3: CASSPWTESNQPQHF

V: TRBV28
D: TRBD1
size: NA
J: TRBJ1-5
DNA: TGTGCCAGCAGTTTGACAGGGACTTATCAGCCCCAGCATTTT
CDR3: CASSLTGTYQPQHF

V: TRBV5-1
D: TRBD1
size: NA
J: TRBJ2-5
DNA: TGCGCCAGCAGCTTGGTGGGGACAGATCGTGGAGAGACCCAGTACTTC
CDR3: CASSLVGTDRGETQYF

V: TRBV6-5
D: NA
size: NA
J: TRBJ1-1
DNA: TGTGCCAGCCCCGGATGGACAGCAAACACTGAAGCTTTCTTT
CDR3: CASPGWTANTEAFF

V: TRBV19
D: TRBD1
size: NA
J: TRBJ1-2
DNA: TGTGCCAGTAGTCCCACAGGGGGCGCAGGTGGCTACACCTTC
CDR3: CASSPTGGAGGYTF

V: TRBV12-5
D: TRBD2
size: once
J: TRBJ2-5
DNA: TGTGCTAGTGGTTCAACGACTAGCGGCCCCCTGGCAGAGACCCAGTACTTC
CDR3: CASGSTTSGPLAETQYF

V: TRBV6-4
D: NA
size: NA
J: TRBJ1-5
DNA: TGTGCCAGCAGATCGACCAGGAAGAATAGCAATCAGCCCCAGCATTTT
CDR3: CASRSTRKNSNQPQHF

V: TRBV2
D: TRBD1
size: NA
J: TRBJ1-3
DNA: TGTGCCAGCGACCGGGACAGGGGAATATCTGGAAACACCATATATTTT
CDR3: CASDRDRGISGNTIYF

V: TRBV7-8
D: NA
size: NA
J: TRBJ2-2
DNA: TGTGCCACCACCCATTTGGGAGCCGGGGAGCTGTTTTTT
CDR3: CATTHLGAGELFF

V: TRBV3-1/TRBV3-2
D: NA
size: NA
J: TRBJ2-5
DNA: TGTGCCAGCAGCCAAGATCGGGCTAGCCGTCAAGAGACCCAGTACTTC
CDR3: CASSQDRASRQETQYF

V: TRBV6-5
D: NA
size: NA
J: TRBJ1-1
DNA: TGTGCCAGCAGTTACTCGCGACAAACTGAAGCTTTCTTT
CDR3: CASSYSRQTEAFF

V: TRBV19
D: TRBD1
size: NA
J: TRBJ1-5
DNA: TGTGCCAGTAGTATTGCGGGGACAGGGAATCAGCCCCAGCATTTT
CDR3: CASSIAGTGNQPQHF

V: TRBV15
D: TRBD1
size: NA
J: TRBJ2-7
DNA: TGTGCCACCGCGGCGGACAGGGGGCCGGAGCAGTACTTC
CDR3: CATAADRGPEQYF

V: TRBV29-1
D: TRBD2
size: NA
J: TRBJ2-3
DNA: TGCAGCGTTATGGGACTAGCGGGGGGTTCGAATACGCAGTATTTT
CDR3: CSVMGLAGGSNTQYF